These T cell receptor beta chains were read from a single sample in a study of T cell changes during pregnancy in multiple sclerosis. The table came from immunoSEQ multiplex PCR; TCRdb's copy has only in-frame clones and leaves some out. The table lists fewer than 85,000 clones, about 95% of them singletons. Material: peripheral blood, obtained in the second trimester of pregnancy. Source of these receptors: a female donor with multiple sclerosis, enrolled in a pregnancy study. Both conserved end residues are trimmed from each CDR3. The order of the fields is CDR3 protein, J gene, V gene.

CDR3 protein: ASSQATGSFDEKLF; J gene: TRBJ1-4; V gene: TRBV4-2
CDR3 protein: ASSQVWEYNQPQH; J gene: TRBJ1-5; V gene: TRBV4-1
CDR3 protein: ASSPRGQGGYGYT; J gene: TRBJ1-2; V gene: TRBV6-5
CDR3 protein: ASSLVPSGRAGVTDTQY; J gene: TRBJ2-3; V gene: TRBV18
CDR3 protein: ASSEAQGKAKNIQY; J gene: TRBJ2-4; V gene: TRBV2
CDR3 protein: ASSQERGGDLGSSYEQY; J gene: TRBJ2-7; V gene: TRBV4-3
CDR3 protein: ASSMRPGDTEAF; J gene: TRBJ1-1; V gene: TRBV19
CDR3 protein: ASSLVGQGNQPQH; J gene: TRBJ1-5; V gene: TRBV27
CDR3 protein: ASRGTGQGIETQY; J gene: TRBJ2-5; V gene: TRBV6-6
CDR3 protein: ASSKDSDQPQH; J gene: TRBJ1-5; V gene: TRBV19
CDR3 protein: ASSLEWANTEAF; J gene: TRBJ1-1; V gene: TRBV5-1
CDR3 protein: ASSLSPGMNTEAF; J gene: TRBJ1-1; V gene: TRBV27
CDR3 protein: ASSLIGRVDYGYT; J gene: TRBJ1-2; V gene: TRBV7-9
CDR3 protein: ASSARGTYEQY; J gene: TRBJ2-7; V gene: TRBV5-6
CDR3 protein: ASSLAGPTDSNQPQH; J gene: TRBJ1-5; V gene: TRBV7-9
CDR3 protein: ASSIVAGGPFNNEQF; J gene: TRBJ2-1; V gene: TRBV19
CDR3 protein: AGHGGGLDEQY; J gene: TRBJ2-7; V gene: TRBV6-1
CDR3 protein: ASRLGNTIY; J gene: TRBJ1-3; V gene: TRBV7-6
CDR3 protein: ASSLSGSSYEQY; J gene: TRBJ2-7; V gene: TRBV5-4
CDR3 protein: ASSQAMGLGGEAF; J gene: TRBJ1-1; V gene: TRBV23-1
CDR3 protein: ASSPTLESGSVGELF; J gene: TRBJ2-2; V gene: TRBV7-3
CDR3 protein: ASSFAGRETEQY; J gene: TRBJ2-7; V gene: TRBV19
CDR3 protein: ASSVGGANEQF; J gene: TRBJ2-1; V gene: TRBV9
CDR3 protein: ASGQRPSSGNTIY; J gene: TRBJ1-3; V gene: TRBV28
CDR3 protein: ASSFPTGRTEAF; J gene: TRBJ1-1; V gene: TRBV6-6
CDR3 protein: ASKENSPYGTQY; J gene: TRBJ2-3; V gene: TRBV2
CDR3 protein: ASSQMPSGGSGLNEQY; J gene: TRBJ2-7; V gene: TRBV4-3
CDR3 protein: ASSVPTGNYGYT; J gene: TRBJ1-2; V gene: TRBV4-1
CDR3 protein: ASSPVVTGGITYEQY; J gene: TRBJ2-7; V gene: TRBV18
CDR3 protein: ASSLAGVSPSYEQY; J gene: TRBJ2-7; V gene: TRBV7-9
CDR3 protein: ASTYGGVGEKLF; J gene: TRBJ1-4; V gene: TRBV6-1
CDR3 protein: ASSSQGRGGRDSYNEQF; J gene: TRBJ2-1; V gene: TRBV7-3
CDR3 protein: AWSSPRGSQNTEAF; J gene: TRBJ1-1; V gene: TRBV30
CDR3 protein: ASSIAGGVYQPQH; J gene: TRBJ1-5; V gene: TRBV19
CDR3 protein: ASSPQTGNTEAF; J gene: TRBJ1-1; V gene: TRBV27
CDR3 protein: ASSPRTSLATYEQY; J gene: TRBJ2-7; V gene: TRBV11-2
CDR3 protein: ASSPTDRGSRDQPQH; J gene: TRBJ1-5; V gene: TRBV2
CDR3 protein: ASSSPTGSMNTEAF; J gene: TRBJ1-1; V gene: TRBV19
CDR3 protein: ASSLAGGAGPTDTQY; J gene: TRBJ2-3; V gene: TRBV7-6
CDR3 protein: ASSPGGVRSEAF; J gene: TRBJ1-1; V gene: TRBV7-3
CDR3 protein: ASSPVTGGGYEQY; J gene: TRBJ2-7; V gene: TRBV6-5
CDR3 protein: ASSLKAGVGYNEQF; J gene: TRBJ2-1; V gene: TRBV5-6
CDR3 protein: ASSQGPGFRSGELF; J gene: TRBJ2-2; V gene: TRBV4-1
CDR3 protein: ASSTGTLGEEQY; J gene: TRBJ2-7; V gene: TRBV19
CDR3 protein: ASGLRVAGYNEQF; J gene: TRBJ2-1; V gene: TRBV12-5
CDR3 protein: ASSANPTGFGNIQY; J gene: TRBJ2-4; V gene: TRBV19
CDR3 protein: ASSSSSGANVLT; J gene: TRBJ2-6; V gene: TRBV7-8
CDR3 protein: ASSLDGTGDLYGYT; J gene: TRBJ1-2; V gene: TRBV5-1
CDR3 protein: ASSFYTQGTGELF; J gene: TRBJ2-2; V gene: TRBV5-1
CDR3 protein: ASSQDLGQASDTEAF; J gene: TRBJ1-1; V gene: TRBV4-1
CDR3 protein: ASSLQGISLDEQY; J gene: TRBJ2-7; V gene: TRBV5-1
CDR3 protein: ASSPPGSGVNRDRDGYT; J gene: TRBJ1-2; V gene: TRBV18
CDR3 protein: AWSPVASTGELF; J gene: TRBJ2-2; V gene: TRBV30
CDR3 protein: ASSRITGGTEAF; J gene: TRBJ1-1; V gene: TRBV14
CDR3 protein: ASSPGLAPQETQY; J gene: TRBJ2-5; V gene: TRBV19
CDR3 protein: ASSDRQGATSDGSYNEQF; J gene: TRBJ2-1; V gene: TRBV21-1
CDR3 protein: ASGRGTQPQH; J gene: TRBJ1-5; V gene: TRBV27